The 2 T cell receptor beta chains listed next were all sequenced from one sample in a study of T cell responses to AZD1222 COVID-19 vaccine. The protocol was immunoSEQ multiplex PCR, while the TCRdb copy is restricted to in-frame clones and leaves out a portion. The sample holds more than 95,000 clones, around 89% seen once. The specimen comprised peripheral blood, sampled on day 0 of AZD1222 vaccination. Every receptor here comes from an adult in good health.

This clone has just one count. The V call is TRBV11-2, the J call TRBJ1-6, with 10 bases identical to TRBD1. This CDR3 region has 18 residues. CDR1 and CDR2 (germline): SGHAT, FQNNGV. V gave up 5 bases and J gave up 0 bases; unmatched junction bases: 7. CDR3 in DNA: TGTGCCAGCAGCATCCGGACAGGGGGTAGCTCCTATAATTCACCCCTCCACTTT. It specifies CASSIRTGGSSYNSPLHF.

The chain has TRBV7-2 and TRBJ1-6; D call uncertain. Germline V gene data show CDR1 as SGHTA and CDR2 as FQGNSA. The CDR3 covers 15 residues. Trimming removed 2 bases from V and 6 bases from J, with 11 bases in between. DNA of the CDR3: TGTGCCAGCAGCTTACAGCAGAGTGGTAATTCACCCCTCCACTTT. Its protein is CASSLQQSGNSPLHF.